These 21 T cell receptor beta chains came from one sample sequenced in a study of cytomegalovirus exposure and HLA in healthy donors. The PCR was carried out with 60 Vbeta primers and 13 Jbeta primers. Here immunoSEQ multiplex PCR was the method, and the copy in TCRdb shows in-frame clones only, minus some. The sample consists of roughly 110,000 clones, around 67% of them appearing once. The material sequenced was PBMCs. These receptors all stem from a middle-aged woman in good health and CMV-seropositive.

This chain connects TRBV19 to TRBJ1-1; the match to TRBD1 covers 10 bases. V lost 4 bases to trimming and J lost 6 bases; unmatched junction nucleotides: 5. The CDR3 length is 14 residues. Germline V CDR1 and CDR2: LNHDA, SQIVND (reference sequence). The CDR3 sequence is CASSTTGGLPEAFF. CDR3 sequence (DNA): TGTGCCAGTAGTACGACAGGGGGCCTCCCTGAAGCTTTCTTT.

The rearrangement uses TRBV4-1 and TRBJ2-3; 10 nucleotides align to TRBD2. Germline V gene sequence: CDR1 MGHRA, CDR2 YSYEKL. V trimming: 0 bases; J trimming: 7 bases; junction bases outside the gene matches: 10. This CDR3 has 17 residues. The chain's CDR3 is CASSQDFQRGGRNTQYF. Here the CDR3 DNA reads TGCGCCAGCAGCCAAGATTTCCAGCGGGGGGGCAGAAATACGCAGTATTTT.

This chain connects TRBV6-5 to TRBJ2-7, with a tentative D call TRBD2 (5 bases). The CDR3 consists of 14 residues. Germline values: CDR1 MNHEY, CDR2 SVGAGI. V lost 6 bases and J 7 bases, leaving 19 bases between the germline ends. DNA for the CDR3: TGTGCCAGCAGAGAGGGAGCTACCTACGAGGAGCAGTACTTC. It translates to CASREGATYEEQYF.

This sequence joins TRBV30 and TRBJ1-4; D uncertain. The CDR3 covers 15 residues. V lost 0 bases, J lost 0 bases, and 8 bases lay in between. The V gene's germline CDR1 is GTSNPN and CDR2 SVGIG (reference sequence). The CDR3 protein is CAWSVGSATNEKLFF. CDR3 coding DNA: TGTGCCTGGAGTGTTGGGAGTGCAACTAATGAAAAACTGTTTTTT.

The CDR3: CATSQTGAPEAFF. CDR3 coding DNA: TGTGCCACCAGCCAAACAGGGGCCCCTGAAGCTTTCTTT. The chain has TRBV15 and TRBJ1-1, with 7 bases matching TRBD1. Trimming took 5 bases from V and 6 from J; bases not matched to a gene: 6. The germline V gene has CDR1 LNHNV and CDR2 YYDKDF (reference sequence). The CDR3 totals 13 residues.

The CDR3 loop is CASSMLAGPSYNEQFF. The CDR3 coding sequence is TGTGCCAGTAGTATGCTAGCGGGGCCATCCTACAATGAGCAGTTCTTC. This chain joins TRBV19 and TRBJ2-1, with 9 bases aligning to TRBD2. Per germline, CDR1 LNHDA and CDR2 SQIVND (reference sequence). The CDR3 spans 16 residues. The trim removed 3 bases at V and 1 base at J, leaving 4 bases unmatched.

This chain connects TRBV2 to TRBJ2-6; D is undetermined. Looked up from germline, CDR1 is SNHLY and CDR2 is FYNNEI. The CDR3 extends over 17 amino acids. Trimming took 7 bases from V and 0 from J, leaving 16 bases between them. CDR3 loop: CASNTGLNPSGANVLTF. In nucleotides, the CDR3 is TGTGCCAGCAACACGGGTCTAAACCCCTCTGGGGCCAACGTCCTGACTTTC.

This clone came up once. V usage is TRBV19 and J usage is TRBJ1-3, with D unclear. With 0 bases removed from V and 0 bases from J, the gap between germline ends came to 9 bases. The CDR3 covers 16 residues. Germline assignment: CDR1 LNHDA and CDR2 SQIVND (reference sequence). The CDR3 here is CASSIEHSRSGNTIYF. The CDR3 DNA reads TGTGCCAGTAGTATAGAACACAGCCGCTCTGGAAACACCATATATTTT.

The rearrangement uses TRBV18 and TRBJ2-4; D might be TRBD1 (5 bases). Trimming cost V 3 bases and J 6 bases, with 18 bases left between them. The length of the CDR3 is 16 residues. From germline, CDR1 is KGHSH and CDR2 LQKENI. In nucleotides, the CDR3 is TGTGCCAGCTCACCCGTGGTAGGGGTGAGGAGAAACATTCAGTACTTC. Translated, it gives CASSPVVGVRRNIQYF.

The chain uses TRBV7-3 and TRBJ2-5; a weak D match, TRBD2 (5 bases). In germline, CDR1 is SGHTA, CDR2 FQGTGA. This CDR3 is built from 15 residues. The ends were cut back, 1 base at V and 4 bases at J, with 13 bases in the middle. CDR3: CASSLMPGNGETQYF. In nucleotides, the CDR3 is TGTGCCAGCAGCTTAATGCCCGGGAATGGAGAGACCCAGTACTTC.

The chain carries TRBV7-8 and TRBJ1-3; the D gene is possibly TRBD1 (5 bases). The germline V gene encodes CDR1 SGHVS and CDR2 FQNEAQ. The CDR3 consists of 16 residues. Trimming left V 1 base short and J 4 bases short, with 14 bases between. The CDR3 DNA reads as TGTGCCAGCAGCTTAGGGGGCCACAGCTTAGGAAACACCATATATTTT. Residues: CASSLGGHSLGNTIYF. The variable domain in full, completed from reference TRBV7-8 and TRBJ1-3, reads GAGVSQSPRYKVAKRGQDVALRCDPISGHVSLFWYQQALGQGPEFLTYFQNEAQLDKSGLPSDRFFAERPEGSVSTLKIQRTQQEDSAVYLCASSLGGHSLGNTIYFGEGSWLTVV.

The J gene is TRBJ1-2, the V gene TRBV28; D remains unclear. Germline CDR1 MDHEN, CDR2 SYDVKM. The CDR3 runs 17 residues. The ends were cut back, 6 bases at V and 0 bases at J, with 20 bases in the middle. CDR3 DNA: TGTGCCAGCAGCACCGTTTGGAGCCGAGGTTCTAACTATGGCTACACCTTC. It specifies CASSTVWSRGSNYGYTF.

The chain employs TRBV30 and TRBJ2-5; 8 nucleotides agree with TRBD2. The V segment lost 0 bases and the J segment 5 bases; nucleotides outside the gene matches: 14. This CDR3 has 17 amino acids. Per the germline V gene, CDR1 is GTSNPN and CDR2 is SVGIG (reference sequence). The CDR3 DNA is TGTGCCTGGAGTGTATTTGCTGGACTAGCCGTCTCCGAGACCCAGTACTTC. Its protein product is CAWSVFAGLAVSETQYF.

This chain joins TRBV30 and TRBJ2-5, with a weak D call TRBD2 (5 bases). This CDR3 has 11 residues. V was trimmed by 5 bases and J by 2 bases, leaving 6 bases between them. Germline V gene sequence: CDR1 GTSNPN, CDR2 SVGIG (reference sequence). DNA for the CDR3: TGTGCCTGGGGGGAGCAAGAGACCCAGTACTTC. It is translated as CAWGEQETQYF.

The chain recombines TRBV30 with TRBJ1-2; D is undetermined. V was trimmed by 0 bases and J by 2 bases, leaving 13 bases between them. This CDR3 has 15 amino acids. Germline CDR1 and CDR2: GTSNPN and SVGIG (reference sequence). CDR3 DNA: TGTGCCTGGAGTGTAACTTTAAAGTGGAACTATGGCTACACCTTC. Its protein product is CAWSVTLKWNYGYTF.

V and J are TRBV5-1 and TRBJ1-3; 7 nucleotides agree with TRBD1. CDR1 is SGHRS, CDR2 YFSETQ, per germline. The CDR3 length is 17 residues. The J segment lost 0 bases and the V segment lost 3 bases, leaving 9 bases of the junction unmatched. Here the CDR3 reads CASSWGQTMSSGNTIYF. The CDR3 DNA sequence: TGCGCCAGCAGCTGGGGACAGACGATGAGCTCTGGAAACACCATATATTTT.

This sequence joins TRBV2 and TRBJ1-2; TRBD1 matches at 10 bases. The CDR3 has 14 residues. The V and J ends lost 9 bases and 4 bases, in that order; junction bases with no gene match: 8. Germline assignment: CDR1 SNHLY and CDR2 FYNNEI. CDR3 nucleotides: TGTGCCAGTCCCCCGGGACAGGGGACCTATGGCTACACCTTC. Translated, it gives CASPPGQGTYGYTF.

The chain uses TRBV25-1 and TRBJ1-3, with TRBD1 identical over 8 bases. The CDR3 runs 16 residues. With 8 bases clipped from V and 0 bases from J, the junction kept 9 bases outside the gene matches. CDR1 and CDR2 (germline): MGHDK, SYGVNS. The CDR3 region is CASLRDRKISGNTIYF. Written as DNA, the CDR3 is TGTGCCAGCCTCCGGGACAGGAAGATCTCTGGAAACACCATATATTTT.

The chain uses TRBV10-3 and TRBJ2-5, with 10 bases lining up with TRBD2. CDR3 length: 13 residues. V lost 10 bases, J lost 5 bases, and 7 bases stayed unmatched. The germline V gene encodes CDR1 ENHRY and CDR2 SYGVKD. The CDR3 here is CATLSSGGETQYF. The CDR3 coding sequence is TGTGCCACCCTTTCTAGCGGGGGCGAGACCCAGTACTTC.

The CDR3 loop is CASSGPGYDTQYF. In DNA form, the CDR3 reads TGTGCCAGCAGTGGACCGGGTTATGATACGCAGTATTTT. The chain recombines TRBV2 with TRBJ2-3, with no clear D. The CDR3 is 13 residues long. The germline V and J ends were trimmed by 4 bases and 6 bases, with 11 bases remaining between them. The V gene's germline CDR1 is SNHLY and CDR2 FYNNEI.

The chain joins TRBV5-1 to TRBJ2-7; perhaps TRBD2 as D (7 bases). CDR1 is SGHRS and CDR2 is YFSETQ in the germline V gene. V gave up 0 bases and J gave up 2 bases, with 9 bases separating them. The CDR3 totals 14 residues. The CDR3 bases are TGCGCCAGCAGCTTGGCGGGGGGCGCCTACGAGCAGTACTTC. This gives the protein CASSLAGGAYEQYF. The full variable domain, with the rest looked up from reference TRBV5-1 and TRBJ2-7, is KAGVTQTPRYLIKTRGQQVTLSCSPISGHRSVSWYQQTPGQGLQFLFEYFSETQRNKGNFPGRFSGRQFSNSRSEMNVSTLELGDSALYLCASSLAGGAYEQYFGPGTRLTVT.